This TCR beta chain emerged from a study of blood T cell repertoires in COVID-19. On the study more broadly: The United States, Italy and Spain provided the acute and convalescent COVID-19 samples. T cells, B-cell-depleted T cells, or PBMCs supplied cDNA or gDNA.

How the authors handled the data: Reference gene primer amplification gave nucleated cell count estimates. Sequencing was performed with immunoSEQ multiplex PCR; in TCRdb, only in-frame clones are kept and a portion is missing. D and trimming were read from the DNA, whereas the V and J calls and clone size are those reported in that table. Of roughly 230,000 clones detected, approximately 81% appear once; the ten largest clones hold over 0.95%. This CDR3 spans 15 amino acids. Between the trimmed V and J ends, which lost 4 bases and 0 bases, there was a span of 12 bases. Germline loops: CDR1 LGHDT, CDR2 YNNKEL (reference sequence).

The chain carries TRBV3-1 (or the pseudogene TRBV3-2) and TRBJ1-1; D gene ambiguous. This receptor was taken from a man in his forties with acute or convalescent COVID-19. The sample comprised peripheral blood. The CDR3 loop reads CASSRRRSMNTEAFF. CDR3 DNA sequence: TGTGCCAGCAGCCGAAGGCGGTCTATGAACACTGAAGCTTTCTTT.